The 11 T cell receptor beta chains below come from one sample, sequenced in a study of Graves' ophthalmopathy and Graves' hyperthyroidism. RNA served as the template for amplifying TCR beta CDR3 regions. Amplification began with first-round RT-PCR using HTBI primers, then second-round multiplex PCR was performed. TCRdb re-analysed the multiplex PCR reads in MiXCR, keeping a single row per CDR3 protein. This sample has more than 300,000 distinct CDR3 sequences; about a sixth occur once, and the top ten carry roughly 2.4%. Sequenced: peripheral blood. These receptors were taken from an adult woman with stable Graves' hyperthyroidism.

This clonotype was seen repeatedly, ten times or more. The gene calls are TRBV7-2 and TRBJ2-7; no definite D call. There are 13 residues in the CDR3. Germline values: CDR1 SGHTA, CDR2 FQGNSA. V dropped 5 bases and J dropped 2 bases, with 10 bases sitting between them. CDR3 nucleotides: TGTGCCAGCAGCGCCGCGGCAGCCTACGAGCAGTACTTC. It specifies CASSAAAAYEQYF.

This clonotype was detected many times. V is TRBV30 and J is TRBJ1-2; D is possibly TRBD1 (6 bases). The CDR3 length is 15 residues. Trimming stripped 3 bases from V and 4 bases from J, with 18 bases between. In germline, CDR1 is GTSNPN, CDR2 SVGIG (reference sequence). The CDR3 loop reads CAWRGSRGRGYGYTF. The DNA for the CDR3 is TGTGCCTGGAGGGGCTCCAGGGGAAGGGGCTATGGCTACACCTTC.

V gene TRBV28 combines with J gene TRBJ1-2; 10 bases fit TRBD1. Germline V gene lookup returns CDR1 MDHEN and CDR2 SYDVKM. V gave up 7 bases and J gave up 8 bases; unmatched junction bases: 13. This CDR3 is built from 15 residues. The CDR3 bases are TGTGCCAGCAACAAACCTGGGACAGGGGCAGAAGGCTACACCTTC. This sequence encodes CASNKPGTGAEGYTF.

The chain combines TRBV3-1 with TRBJ1-1; maybe TRBD1 (5 bases). The V end lost 3 bases, the J end lost 10 bases, and 12 bases lay between the germline ends. The V gene's germline CDR1 is LGHDT and CDR2 YNNKEL (reference sequence). The CDR3 is 12 residues long. This CDR3 is CASSQAQRGAFF. CDR3 nucleotide sequence: TGTGCCAGCAGCCAGGCACAAAGGGGAGCTTTCTTT.

This clonotype was seen just once. V and J are TRBV2 and TRBJ2-3; D is undetermined. Looked up from germline, CDR1 is SNHLY and CDR2 is FYNNEI. V dropped 7 bases and J dropped 2 bases, with 19 bases sitting between them. This CDR3 region has 16 residues. CDR3 sequence: CASTPRPSGHTDTQYF. As DNA, the CDR3 is TGTGCCAGCACTCCCCGACCTTCTGGCCACACAGATACGCAGTATTTT.

At least ten counts were recorded for this clonotype. The rearrangement links TRBV7-2 to TRBJ2-7; 7 bases agree with TRBD2. CDR3 size: 15 residues. V lost 0 bases, J lost 1 base, and 3 bases stayed unmatched. Looked up from germline, CDR1 is SGHTA and CDR2 is FQGNSA. CDR3 amino acids: CASSLAPGRSYEQYF. CDR3 sequence (DNA): TGTGCCAGCAGCTTAGCCCCCGGGAGGTCCTACGAGCAGTACTTC.

This clonotype was counted ten times or more. The rearrangement uses TRBV29-1 and TRBJ1-2; D ambiguous. Trimming removed 0 bases from V and 4 bases from J, with 12 bases in between. CDR1 is SQVTM, CDR2 ANQGSEA, per germline. The CDR3 runs 14 residues. DNA of the CDR3: TGCAGCGTTGAAGATCCAGGATTCGGCTATGGCTACACCTTC. Translating it yields CSVEDPGFGYGYTF.

The chain links TRBV27 to TRBJ1-2; possibly TRBD1 for D (6 bases). This CDR3 spans 13 amino acids. Germline CDR1 reads MNHEY; CDR2 reads SMNVEV (reference sequence). The V end lost 7 bases, the J end lost 5 bases, and 14 bases lay between the germline ends. The CDR3 reads CASTADSRYGYTF. CDR3 bases: TGTGCCAGCACGGCGGACAGCCGATATGGCTACACCTTC.

In regard to this clonotype: No conserved phenylalanine or tryptophan ends this CDR3, so it is likely a read error. The J gene is TRBJ2-7, the V gene TRBV5-6; TRBD2 matches 8 bases. The CDR3 sequence is 12 residues long. Germline CDR1 is SGHDT and CDR2 is YYEEEE. The ends lost 4 bases at V and 7 bases at J; junction bases unmatched: 4. CDR3 DNA: TGTGCCAGCAGCGCGGGACTAGGTGAGCAGTACTCC. This codes for CASSAGLGEQYS.

This clonotype came up many times. The chain uses TRBV20-1 and TRBJ2-7; 11 nucleotides line up with TRBD2. J was trimmed by 2 bases and V by 4 bases; bases with no gene match: 10. The length of the CDR3 is 16 residues. Germline V gene lookup returns CDR1 DFQATT and CDR2 SNEGSKA (reference sequence). The CDR3 loop reads CSAIDPSGRRAYEQYF. As DNA, the CDR3 is TGCAGTGCTATTGATCCTAGCGGGAGGAGAGCCTACGAGCAGTACTTC.

This clonotype was detected ten times or more. V usage is TRBV20-1 and J usage is TRBJ2-7; D might be TRBD1 (6 bases). V dropped 5 bases and J dropped 3 bases, with 11 bases sitting between them. The CDR3 runs to 12 residues. Germline loops: CDR1 DFQATT, CDR2 SNEGSKA (reference sequence). The CDR3 nucleotides read TGCAGTGCTCAACGGGACAACTACGAGCAGTACTTC. Protein sequence: CSAQRDNYEQYF.